This passage covers 21 T cell receptor beta chains from one sample sequenced in a study of read filtering for tumor transcriptome and immune sequencing (dated by TCRdb to the early 2020s). The sequencer listed for this sample is Illumina HiSeq 4000. TCR libraries were constructed from approximately 0.4 ug RNA using the Immunoverse kit, and molecular barcoded adaptors covering alpha/delta and beta/gamma chains were employed. TCRdb itself trimmed the public reads at Q25 with fastp, ran MiXCR and retained productive beta chains. Identical CDR3 proteins give one entry, which carries the most common genes and DNA. The sample records around 40,000 distinct CDR3 sequences, 12% of which are singletons. Approximately 30% of the sample is held by the ten biggest clonotypes. The sample taken for sequencing was a population of CD138-negative cells sorted from bone marrow. The cell subset or site label for this specimen denotes: bone marrow mononuclear cells depleted of CD138+ plasma/myeloma cells by negative magnetic selection. These receptors all come from a donor aged 40 or over with multiple myeloma.

This clonotype was recorded at least ten times. The J gene is TRBJ1-5, the V gene TRBV2, with 7 bases that match TRBD1. Germline lookup yields CDR1 SNHLY and CDR2 FYNNEI. V dropped 6 bases and J dropped 3; count of bases not matched to a gene: 11. This CDR3 is 16 amino acids long. In DNA, the CDR3 is TGTGCCAGCAGGGAAAACAGGGGAGACCCCAATCAGCCCCAGCATTTT. Translation: CASRENRGDPNQPQHF.

This clonotype was detected many times. V and J are TRBV7-6 and TRBJ2-2; D not certain. CDR1 and CDR2 from the germline V gene are SGHVS and FNYEAQ. V was pared by 5 bases and J by 2 bases, with 18 bases between. The CDR3 contains 17 residues. The CDR3 spells CASSTRLIDVNTGELFF. The CDR3, as DNA: TGTGCCAGCAGCACTCGGTTAATAGACGTTAACACCGGGGAGCTGTTTTTT. The full variable domain, its missing parts supplied by reference TRBV7-6 and TRBJ2-2, is GAGVSQSPRYKVTKRGQDVALRCDPISGHVSLYWYRQALGQGPEFLTYFNYEAQQDKSGLPNDRFSAERPEGSISTLTIQRTEQRDSAMYRCASSTRLIDVNTGELFFGEGSRLTVL.

This clonotype was detected many times. V gene TRBV10-3 combines with J gene TRBJ1-2; 7 bases are a match to TRBD1. The CDR3 runs 14 residues. Germline CDR1 and CDR2: ENHRY and SYGVKD. Unmatched junction bases numbered 4, after V lost 2 bases and J lost 4 bases. CDR3 DNA: TGTGCCATCAGTGAGATGGGACAGAGCTATGGCTACACCTTC. It translates to CAISEMGQSYGYTF.

This clonotype has ten or more counts. The J gene is TRBJ2-5, the V gene TRBV20-1; 7 bases align to TRBD1. The CDR3 is made up of 15 amino acids. The ends lost 6 bases at V and 3 bases at J; junction bases unmatched: 13. The germline V gene encodes CDR1 DFQATT and CDR2 SNEGSKA (reference sequence). This CDR3 is CSATAFGTDEETQYF. For the CDR3, the DNA is TGCAGTGCCACCGCATTTGGGACAGACGAAGAGACCCAGTACTTC.

This clonotype was detected many times. The gene calls are TRBV15 and TRBJ2-5; weak D call: TRBD2 (7 bases). Looked up from germline, CDR1 is LNHNV and CDR2 is YYDKDF (reference sequence). Trimming removed 0 bases at V and 4 bases at J, with 15 bases between. This CDR3 has 16 residues. The CDR3 coding sequence is TGTGCCACCAGCAGAGAGGGGGCGGGGGAGCGAGAGACCCAGTACTTC. This translates into CATSREGAGERETQYF.

This clonotype was found many times. The rearrangement links TRBV6-6 to TRBJ1-5; no firm D call. Germline CDR1 is MNHNY and CDR2 is SVGAGI (reference sequence). The V end was cut by 9 bases, the J end by 5 bases, with 11 bases between. The CDR3 is made up of 12 amino acids. The CDR3 DNA reads as TGTGCCAGTAAGTGGGAAGATCAGCCCCAGCATTTT. Translated: CASKWEDQPQHF.

A remark on this clonotype: A much larger clonotype is one base distant, so this may be a read error. The chain is built from TRBV6-6 and TRBJ2-7; D ambiguous. Germline V gives CDR1 MNHNY, CDR2 SVGAGI (reference sequence). This CDR3 contains 13 residues. V dropped 4 bases and J dropped 2 bases, with 9 bases sitting between them. The CDR3 DNA reads TGTGCCAGCAGTTCAACCGAAGCCTACGAGCAGTACTTC. It yields the protein CASSSTEAYEQYF.

The V and J genes are TRBV7-9 and TRBJ2-6; 12 bases fit TRBD2. V lost 5 bases to trimming and J lost 2 bases; unmatched junction nucleotides: 7. The length of the CDR3 is 18 residues. Germline-derived CDR1 and CDR2 are SEHNR and FQNEAQ (reference sequence). CDR3 sequence (DNA): TGTGCCAGCAGCGACCGGACTAGCGGGGAGGCTGGGGCCAACGTCCTGACTTTC. This sequence encodes CASSDRTSGEAGANVLTF. Based on the CDR3 plus reference TRBV7-9 and TRBJ2-6, the full variable domain is DTGVSQNPRHKITKRGQNVTFRCDPISEHNRLYWYRQTLGQGPEFLTYFQNEAQLEKSRLLSDRFSAERPKGSFSTLEIQRTEQGDSAMYLCASSDRTSGEAGANVLTFGAGSRLTVL.

This clonotype was recorded at least ten times. V usage is TRBV18 and J usage is TRBJ2-1, with 7 bases lining up with TRBD1. The CDR3 loop spans 15 amino acids. V lost 2 bases and J lost 6; bases outside the gene matches: 7. Germline values: CDR1 KGHSH, CDR2 LQKENI. CDR3 sequence reads: CASSPVQGSFNEQFF. The CDR3 nucleotides read TGTGCCAGCTCACCAGTACAGGGGTCATTCAATGAGCAGTTCTTC.

This clonotype was seen more than once but under ten times. A single base separates this from a much larger clone, so it may be a read error. The chain links TRBV12-3 or TRBV12-4 to TRBJ2-7, with D tentatively TRBD2 (6 bases). This CDR3 is built from 14 residues. V was pared by 3 bases and J by 3 bases, with 12 bases between. CDR3 sequence (DNA): TGTGCCAGCAGTTTCACCGGGGGAGGCTACGAGCAGTACTTC. It is translated as CASSFTGGGYEQYF.

The table lists this clonotype with many counts. J is TRBJ1-1 and V is TRBV11-2; no clear D gene. Trimming pared 6 bases from V and 5 bases from J, leaving 16 bases between. This CDR3 comprises 14 residues. CDR1 SGHAT and CDR2 FQNNGV come from the germline V gene. CDR3 loop: CASRRPREGTEAFF. The CDR3 bases are TGTGCCAGCAGGCGCCCTAGAGAGGGAACTGAAGCTTTCTTT. The whole variable domain, remainder taken from reference TRBV11-2 and TRBJ1-1, is EAGVAQSPRYKIIEKRQSVAFWCNPISGHATLYWYQQILGQGPKLLIQFQNNGVVDDSQLPKDRFSAERLKGVDSTLKIQPAKLEDSAVYLCASRRPREGTEAFFGQGTRLTVV.

This chain uses TRBV28 with TRBJ1-1; TRBD1 aligns across 10 bases. Germline trimming cut 3 bases from V and 0 bases from J; bases unmatched to any gene: 1. The CDR3 extends over 15 amino acids. Looked up from germline, CDR1 is MDHEN and CDR2 is SYDVKM. CDR3 sequence (DNA): TGTGCCAGCAGTTTGACAGGGGGCATGAACACTGAAGCTTTCTTT. It specifies CASSLTGGMNTEAFF.

This clonotype was picked up many times. The chain has TRBV10-2 and TRBJ1-1; no firm D call. This CDR3 spans 11 amino acids. With 8 bases removed from V and 5 bases from J, the gap between germline ends came to 9 bases. Germline-derived CDR1 and CDR2 are WSHSY and SAAADI. The CDR3, as DNA: TGCGCCAGCGGCAGGATGACTGAAGCTTTCTTT. Translation: CASGRMTEAFF.

This clonotype was observed many times. The chain carries TRBV10-3 and TRBJ1-2, with 10 nucleotides matching TRBD1. V lost 6 bases, J lost 6 bases, and 4 bases stayed unmatched. The CDR3 extends over 13 amino acids. Germline V gene lookup returns CDR1 ENHRY and CDR2 SYGVKD. The CDR3 nucleotides read TGTGCCATCAGCGGGACAGGGGAAAATGGCTACACCTTC. It encodes CAISGTGENGYTF.

The rearrangement links TRBV18 to TRBJ1-1; possibly TRBD1 for D (6 bases). Germline CDR1 reads KGHSH; CDR2 reads LQKENI. The V and J ends lost 1 base and 1 base respectively, with 10 bases between them. The CDR3 is 15 residues long. CDR3 bases: TGTGCCAGCTCACCACGGACAGAGACGAACACTGAAGCTTTCTTT. Translating gives CASSPRTETNTEAFF.

This clonotype has ten or more counts. The J gene is TRBJ1-1, the V gene TRBV20-1, with D possibly TRBD1 on 6 matching bases. Germline assignment: CDR1 DFQATT and CDR2 SNEGSKA (reference sequence). Deletions cut 0 bases from V and 11 bases from J, with 13 bases between. This CDR3 has 12 residues. The CDR3 protein is CSARDPQGSAFF. The CDR3 nucleotides are TGCAGTGCTAGAGATCCACAGGGATCCGCTTTCTTT.

This clonotype showed up just a few times. The gene calls are TRBV10-2 and TRBJ2-3; D not resolved. Trimming shortened V by 6 bases and J by 2 bases, and 15 bases separated the two germline ends. Germline-derived CDR1 and CDR2 are WSHSY and SAAADI. The CDR3 is 15 residues long. CDR3 in amino acids: CASRPTPGVTDTQYF. CDR3 DNA sequence: TGCGCCAGCAGACCCACCCCTGGGGTCACAGATACGCAGTATTTT.

This clonotype was seen repeatedly, ten times or more. The chain combines TRBV11-2 with TRBJ2-7; the D gene is possibly TRBD1 (6 bases). Per germline, CDR1 SGHAT and CDR2 FQNNGV. Trimming cost V 10 bases and J 2 bases, with 12 bases left between them. The CDR3 consists of 12 residues. The chain's CDR3 is CATGGQPYEQYF. Written as DNA, the CDR3 is TGTGCCACGGGCGGACAGCCCTACGAGCAGTACTTC.

In regard to this clonotype: A much more abundant neighbour one base away suggests this may be a read error. The chain links TRBV11-2 to TRBJ1-1; TRBD1 might be the D (5 bases). Germline V gene data show CDR1 as SGHAT and CDR2 as FQNNGV. There are 14 residues in the CDR3. This CDR3 is CASTSGLWNIEAFF. CDR3 nucleotides: TGTGCCAGCACCTCAGGGCTATGGAACATTGAAGCTTTCTTT.

In its sample, this clonotype was seen a few times. The V and J genes are TRBV6-5 and TRBJ2-7; D remains ambiguous. Germline V lookup: CDR1 MNHEY, CDR2 SVGAGI. V was cut by 5 bases and J by 2 bases, with 10 bases left in between. The CDR3 covers 13 residues. The CDR3 sequence is CASSQYDTYEQYF. For the CDR3, the DNA is TGTGCCAGCAGTCAGTACGATACCTACGAGCAGTACTTC.

Concerning this clonotype: This may be a read error: a much more frequent sequence differs by one nucleotide. The chain has TRBV11-3 and TRBJ2-5; weak D call: TRBD2 (6 bases). The CDR3 has 13 residues. From germline, CDR1 is SGHNT and CDR2 YENEEA. CDR3 sequence (DNA): TGTGCCAGCAGCTTAGATACTCGGGAGACCCGGTACTTC. Its translation is CASSLDTRETRYF.